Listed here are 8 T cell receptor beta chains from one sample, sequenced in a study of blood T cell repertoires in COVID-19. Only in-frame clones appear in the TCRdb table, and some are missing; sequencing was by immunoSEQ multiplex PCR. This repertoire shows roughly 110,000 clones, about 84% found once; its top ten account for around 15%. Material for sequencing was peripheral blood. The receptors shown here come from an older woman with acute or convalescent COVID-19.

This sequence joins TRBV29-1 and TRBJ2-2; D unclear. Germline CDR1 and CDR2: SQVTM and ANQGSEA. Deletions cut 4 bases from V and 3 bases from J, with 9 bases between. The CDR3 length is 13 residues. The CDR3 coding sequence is TGCAGCGTTGTTGCGTCTCACACCGGGGAGCTGTTTTTT. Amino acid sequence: CSVVASHTGELFF.

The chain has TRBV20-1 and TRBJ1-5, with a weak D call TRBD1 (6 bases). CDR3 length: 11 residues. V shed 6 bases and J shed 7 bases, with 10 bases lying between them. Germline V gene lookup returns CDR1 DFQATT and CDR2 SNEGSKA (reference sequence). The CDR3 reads CSAGGVQPQHF. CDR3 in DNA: TGCAGTGCAGGGGGGGTACAGCCCCAGCATTTT.

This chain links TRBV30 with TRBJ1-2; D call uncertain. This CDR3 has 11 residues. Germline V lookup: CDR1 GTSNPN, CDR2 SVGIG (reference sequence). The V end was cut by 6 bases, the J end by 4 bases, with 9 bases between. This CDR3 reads CACLLPYGYTF. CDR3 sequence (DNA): TGTGCCTGCCTATTGCCCTATGGCTACACCTTC.

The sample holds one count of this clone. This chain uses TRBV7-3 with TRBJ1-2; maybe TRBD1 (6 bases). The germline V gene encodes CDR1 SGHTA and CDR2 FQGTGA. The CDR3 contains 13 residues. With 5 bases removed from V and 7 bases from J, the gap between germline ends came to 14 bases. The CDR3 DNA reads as TGTGCCAGCAGCCTCACAGGGAAAGGTGGCTACACCTTC. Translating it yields CASSLTGKGGYTF.

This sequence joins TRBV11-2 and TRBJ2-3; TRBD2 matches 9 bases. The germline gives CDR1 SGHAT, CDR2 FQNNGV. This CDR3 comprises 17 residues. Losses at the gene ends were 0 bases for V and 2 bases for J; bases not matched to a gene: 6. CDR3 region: CASSLDPAGGLTDTQYF. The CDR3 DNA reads TGTGCCAGCAGCTTAGATCCAGCGGGGGGTCTCACAGATACGCAGTATTTT.

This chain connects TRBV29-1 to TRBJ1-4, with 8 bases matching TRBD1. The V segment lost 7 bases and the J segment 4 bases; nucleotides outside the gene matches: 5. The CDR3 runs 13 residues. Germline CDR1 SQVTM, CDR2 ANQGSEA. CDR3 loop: CSARTGHNEKLFF. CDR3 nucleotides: TGCAGCGCCCGGACAGGGCATAATGAAAAACTGTTTTTT.

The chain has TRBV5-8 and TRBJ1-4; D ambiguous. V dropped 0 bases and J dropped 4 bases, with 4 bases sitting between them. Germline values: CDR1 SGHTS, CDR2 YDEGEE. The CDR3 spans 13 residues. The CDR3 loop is CASSLVSNEKLFF. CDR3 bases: TGTGCCAGCAGCTTGGTTAGTAATGAAAAACTGTTTTTT.

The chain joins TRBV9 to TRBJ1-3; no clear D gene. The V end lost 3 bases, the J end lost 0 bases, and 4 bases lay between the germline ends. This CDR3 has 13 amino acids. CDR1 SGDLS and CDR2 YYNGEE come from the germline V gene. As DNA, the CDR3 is TGTGCCAGCAGCGCCCGCTCTGGAAACACCATATATTTT. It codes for CASSARSGNTIYF.